This TCR beta chain is from a study of T cells after somatic rescue of genetic block. Trimming pared 1 base from V and 2 bases from J, leaving 5 bases between. CDR3 length: 13 residues. Germline CDR1 reads LGHNA; CDR2 reads YSLEER. Some clones are missing from TCRdb's copy, which holds only in-frame ones; the method was immunoSEQ multiplex PCR. The sample has roughly 120,000 clones; about 90% are singletons. The sequence derives from a woman aged 18-35 years. The chain links TRBV4-3 to TRBJ1-2; D gene uncertain. The sample was peripheral blood mononuclear cells (PBMCs). The CDR3 region is CASSQAVNYGYTF. CDR3 in DNA: TGCGCCAGCAGCCAAGCAGTGAACTATGGCTACACCTTC.